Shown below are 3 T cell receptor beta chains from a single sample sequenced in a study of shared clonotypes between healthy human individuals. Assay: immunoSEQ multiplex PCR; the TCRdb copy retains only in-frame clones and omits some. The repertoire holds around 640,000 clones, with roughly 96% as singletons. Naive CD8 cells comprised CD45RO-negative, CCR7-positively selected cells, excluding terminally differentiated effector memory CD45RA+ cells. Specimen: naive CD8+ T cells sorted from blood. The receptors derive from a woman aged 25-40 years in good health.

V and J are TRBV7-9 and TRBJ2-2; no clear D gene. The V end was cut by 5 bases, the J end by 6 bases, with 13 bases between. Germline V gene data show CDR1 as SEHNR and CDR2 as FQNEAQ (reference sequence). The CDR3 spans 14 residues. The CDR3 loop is CASSPTTFSGELFF. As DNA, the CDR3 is TGTGCCAGCAGCCCTACGACATTCTCCGGGGAGCTGTTTTTT.

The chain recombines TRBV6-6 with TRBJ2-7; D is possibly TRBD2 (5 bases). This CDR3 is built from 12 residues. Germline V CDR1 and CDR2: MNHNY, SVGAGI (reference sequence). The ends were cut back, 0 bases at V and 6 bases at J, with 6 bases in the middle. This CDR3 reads CASSYSGGEQYF. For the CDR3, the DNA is TGTGCCAGCAGTTACTCCGGAGGCGAGCAGTACTTC.

The chain's CDR3 is CSVEDIAGGTGELFF. The DNA of the CDR3 is TGCAGCGTTGAAGATATAGCGGGAGGCACCGGGGAGCTGTTTTTT. The V and J genes are TRBV29-1 and TRBJ2-2; 10 bases fit TRBD2. The CDR3 sequence is 15 residues long. V was pared by 0 bases and J by 4 bases, with 2 bases of the junction left unmatched. In germline, CDR1 is SQVTM, CDR2 ANQGSEA.